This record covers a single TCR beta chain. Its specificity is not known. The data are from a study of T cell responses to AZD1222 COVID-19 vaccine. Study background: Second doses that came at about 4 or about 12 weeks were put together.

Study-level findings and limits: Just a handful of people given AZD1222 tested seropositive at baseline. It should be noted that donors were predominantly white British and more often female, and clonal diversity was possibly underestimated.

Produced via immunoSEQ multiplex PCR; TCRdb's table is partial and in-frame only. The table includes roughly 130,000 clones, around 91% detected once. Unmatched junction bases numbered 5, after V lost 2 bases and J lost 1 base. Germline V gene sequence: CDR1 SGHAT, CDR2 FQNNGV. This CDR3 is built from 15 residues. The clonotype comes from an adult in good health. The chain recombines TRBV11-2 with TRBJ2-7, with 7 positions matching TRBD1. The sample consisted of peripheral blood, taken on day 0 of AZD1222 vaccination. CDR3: CASSLTRDRSYEQYF. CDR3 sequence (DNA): TGTGCCAGCAGCTTAACCCGGGACAGATCCTACGAGCAGTACTTC. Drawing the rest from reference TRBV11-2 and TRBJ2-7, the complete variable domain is EAGVAQSPRYKIIEKRQSVAFWCNPISGHATLYWYQQILGQGPKLLIQFQNNGVVDDSQLPKDRFSAERLKGVDSTLKIQPAKLEDSAVYLCASSLTRDRSYEQYFGPGTRLTVT.